These 30 T cell receptor beta chains originate from one sample sequenced in a study of cytomegalovirus exposure and HLA in healthy donors. A multiplex PCR was run with 60 Vbeta primers and 13 Jbeta primers. This table comes from immunoSEQ multiplex PCR, and its TCRdb copy is limited to in-frame clones, with some not included. The table includes about 120,000 clones, around 79% detected once. The specimen was PBMCs. The receptors were sampled from a woman between 18 and 29 years old in good health and CMV-seronegative.

The chain recombines TRBV9 with TRBJ1-2; 9 bases fit TRBD1. Germline trimming cut 0 bases from V and 8 bases from J; bases unmatched to any gene: 5. Germline assignment: CDR1 SGDLS and CDR2 YYNGEE. This CDR3 has 14 residues. CDR3 protein: CASSVGDRDGGYTF. The CDR3 bases are TGTGCCAGCAGCGTAGGGGACAGGGATGGAGGCTACACCTTC.

The rearrangement joins TRBV29-1 to TRBJ2-3; weak D call: TRBD1 (5 bases). The CDR3 loop spans 12 amino acids. The V and J ends lost 4 bases and 3 bases respectively, with 8 bases between them. Per germline, CDR1 SQVTM and CDR2 ANQGSEA. In DNA form, the CDR3 reads TGCAGCGTTGGCAGGGCAACAGATACGCAGTATTTT. Translated, it gives CSVGRATDTQYF.

The chain joins TRBV4-1 to TRBJ1-1; TRBD1 is a possible D gene (5 bases). The V and J ends lost 4 bases and 2 bases respectively, with 17 bases between them. The CDR3 runs to 16 residues. Germline lookup yields CDR1 MGHRA and CDR2 YSYEKL. Here the CDR3 reads CASSLIIGDRNTEAFF. The CDR3 DNA follows: TGCGCCAGCAGCCTCATTATAGGCGACAGAAACACTGAAGCTTTCTTT.

The J gene is TRBJ1-1, the V gene TRBV6-1; 8 positions match TRBD1. The CDR3 totals 15 residues. Germline CDR1 reads MNHNS; CDR2 reads SASEGT. Trimming at V came to 9 bases and at J to 6 bases, leaving 15 bases not matched to a gene. The CDR3 DNA reads as TGTGCCAGTCCCTCCAATCAGGGGGCAATCTCTGAAGCTTTCTTT. Protein: CASPSNQGAISEAFF.

The genes are TRBV18 and TRBJ1-1; no clear D gene. The CDR3 is 14 amino acids. V lost 4 bases to trimming and J lost 1 base, with 10 bases between them. The germline V gene has CDR1 KGHSH and CDR2 LQKENI. The CDR3 protein is CASSLIGGNTEAFF. CDR3 DNA: TGTGCCAGCTCACTGATAGGAGGGAACACTGAAGCTTTCTTT.

The chain joins TRBV19 to TRBJ2-3; D remains ambiguous. The CDR3 consists of 11 residues. From germline, CDR1 is LNHDA and CDR2 SQIVND (reference sequence). V lost 7 bases and J 5 bases, leaving 7 bases between the germline ends. CDR3 nucleotide sequence: TGTGCCAGTACCAAACAAGATACGCAGTATTTT. Amino acids: CASTKQDTQYF.

This clone was observed a few times. V is TRBV7-8 and J is TRBJ2-1; 12 nucleotides match TRBD2. The V gene's germline CDR1 is SGHVS and CDR2 FQNEAQ. The CDR3 has 15 residues. After removal of 5 bases from V and 2 bases from J, the junction contained 1 base not matched to a gene. The CDR3 reads CASSRLAGAYNEQFF. The CDR3 coding sequence is TGTGCCAGCAGCCGACTAGCGGGAGCCTACAATGAGCAGTTCTTC. Filled out from reference TRBV7-8 and TRBJ2-1, the complete variable domain reads GAGVSQSPRYKVAKRGQDVALRCDPISGHVSLFWYQQALGQGPEFLTYFQNEAQLDKSGLPSDRFFAERPEGSVSTLKIQRTQQEDSAVYLCASSRLAGAYNEQFFGPGTRLTVL.

About this clone itself: The junction differs from germline at one of its ends, possibly a read error. The J gene is TRBJ2-7, the V gene TRBV7-9; 13 bases fit TRBD2. CDR1 is SEHNR and CDR2 is FQNEAQ in the germline V gene (reference sequence). This CDR3 spans 16 amino acids. For the CDR3, the DNA is TGTTCCAGCAGCCTAACTAGCGGGAGGGTCGGGGACGAGCAGTACTTC. This translates into CSSSLTSGRVGDEQYF. Combining the CDR3 with reference TRBV7-9 and TRBJ2-7 gives the whole variable domain DTGVSQNPRHKITKRGQNVTFRCDPISEHNRLYWYRQTLGQGPEFLTYFQNEAQLEKSRLLSDRFSAERPKGSFSTLEIQRTEQGDSAMYLCSSSLTSGRVGDEQYFGPGTRLTVT.

The chain combines TRBV6-6 with TRBJ1-1; D unclear. The CDR3 totals 12 residues. Between the trimmed V and J ends, which lost 8 bases and 2 bases, there was a span of 9 bases. Germline V lookup: CDR1 MNHNY, CDR2 SVGAGI (reference sequence). CDR3 coding DNA: TGTGCCAGCCATCCGGGAAACACTGAAGCTTTCTTT. It yields the protein CASHPGNTEAFF.

The chain couples TRBV30 to TRBJ2-2, with a weak D call TRBD1 (6 bases). Germline assignment: CDR1 GTSNPN and CDR2 SVGIG (reference sequence). Trimming shortened V by 2 bases and J by 1 base, and 8 bases separated the two germline ends. The CDR3 spans 14 residues. The CDR3 is CAWSPGQNTGELFF. The CDR3 DNA reads as TGTGCCTGGAGTCCGGGACAGAACACCGGGGAGCTGTTTTTT. The complete variable domain, with remaining parts taken from reference TRBV30 and TRBJ2-2, reads SQTIHQWPATLVQPVGSPLSLECTVEGTSNPNLYWYRQAAGRGLQLLFYSVGIGQISSEVPQNLSASRPQDRQFILSSKKLLLSDSGFYLCAWSPGQNTGELFFGEGSRLTVL.

The chain couples TRBV5-4 to TRBJ2-7; TRBD1 agrees at 8 bases. CDR1 and CDR2 (germline): SGHNT, YYREEE (reference sequence). V lost 2 bases and J lost 1; bases outside the gene matches: 2. This CDR3 comprises 14 residues. The CDR3: CASSFDRGSYEQYF. CDR3 sequence (DNA): TGTGCCAGCAGCTTTGACAGGGGTTCCTACGAGCAGTACTTC.

This clone was seen only once. The V and J genes are TRBV6-1 and TRBJ2-1; TRBD2 aligns across 14 bases. The J segment lost 7 bases and the V segment lost 0 bases, leaving 2 bases of the junction unmatched. This CDR3 region has 16 residues. The germline gives CDR1 MNHNS, CDR2 SASEGT. CDR3 protein: CASSEAGTSGRNEQFF. CDR3 nucleotide sequence: TGTGCCAGCAGTGAAGCCGGGACTAGCGGGAGAAATGAGCAGTTCTTC.

This clone was seen only a few times. V usage is TRBV11-2 and J usage is TRBJ1-3; a weak D match, TRBD1 (5 bases). The CDR3 is 19 amino acids. V was trimmed by 5 bases and J by 3 bases, leaving 26 bases between them. CDR1 SGHAT and CDR2 FQNNGV come from the germline V gene. CDR3 region: CASSGGDGAAWLVGNTIYF. The CDR3, as DNA: TGTGCCAGCAGCGGGGGGGACGGAGCTGCGTGGCTTGTTGGAAACACCATATATTTT.

The genes are TRBV11-3 and TRBJ1-1; D gene uncertain. Trimming removed 8 bases at V and 1 base at J, with 11 bases between. The germline CDR1 and CDR2 sequences are SGHNT and YENEEA. The CDR3 extends over 13 amino acids. Here the CDR3 DNA reads TGTGCCAGCGCTAACTCAGGGAACACTGAAGCTTTCTTT. This translates into CASANSGNTEAFF. The full variable domain, rest sourced from reference TRBV11-3 and TRBJ1-1, is EAGVVQSPRYKIIEKKQPVAFWCNPISGHNTLYWYLQNLGQGPELLIRYENEEAVDDSQLPKDRFSAERLKGVDSTLKIQPAELGDSAVYLCASANSGNTEAFFGQGTRLTVV.

This clone has only one observation. Here the CDR3 DNA reads TGTGCCAGCAGCCGGACTAGCGGGGACTACAATGAGCAGTTCTTC. Translated, it gives CASSRTSGDYNEQFF. V usage is TRBV5-4 and J usage is TRBJ2-1; 12 bases fit TRBD2. Per the germline V gene, CDR1 is SGHNT and CDR2 is YYREEE (reference sequence). This CDR3 has 15 amino acids. J gave up 3 bases and V 4 bases, and 2 bases lay outside the gene matches.

The chain combines TRBV5-6 with TRBJ2-2; 11 bases map to TRBD2. CDR1 and CDR2 (germline): SGHDT, YYEEEE. This CDR3 contains 15 residues. V trimming: 5 bases; J trimming: 6 bases; junction bases outside the gene matches: 6. The CDR3 reads CASSSRLAGSGELFF. In DNA, the CDR3 is TGTGCCAGCAGTTCTAGACTAGCGGGGTCCGGGGAGCTGTTTTTT.

This sequence joins TRBV19 and TRBJ1-4; D may be TRBD1 (6 bases). V lost 6 bases and J lost 4, with 12 bases in between. The CDR3 is 14 residues long. Germline loops: CDR1 LNHDA, CDR2 SQIVND (reference sequence). The CDR3 spells CASRRQALNEKLFF. CDR3 in DNA: TGTGCCAGTAGACGACAGGCCCTTAATGAAAAACTGTTTTTT.

This CDR3 is CSAPDTTGELFF. CDR3 sequence (DNA): TGCAGCGCACCCGACACCACCGGGGAGCTGTTTTTT. This chain uses TRBV29-1 with TRBJ2-2, with D unclear. The length of the CDR3 is 12 residues. The germline gives CDR1 SQVTM, CDR2 ANQGSEA. V shed 7 bases and J shed 4 bases, with 10 bases lying between them.

This clone was observed a single time. The chain links TRBV13 to TRBJ2-7, with D perhaps TRBD1 (5 bases). CDR3 length: 18 residues. Germline loops: CDR1 PRHDT, CDR2 FYEKMQ (reference sequence). Trimming removed 2 bases at V and 3 bases at J, with 23 bases between. This CDR3 is CASSLRSISGAGFYEQYF. For the CDR3, the DNA is TGTGCCAGCAGCTTAAGGTCCATCTCTGGGGCCGGATTCTACGAGCAGTACTTC.

This chain uses TRBV15 with TRBJ1-3; 7 bases map to TRBD1. Trimming removed 5 bases from V and 2 bases from J; junction bases left unmatched: 3. CDR3 size: 14 residues. The germline gives CDR1 LNHNV, CDR2 YYDKDF (reference sequence). The CDR3: CATSDGTAGNTIYF. The CDR3 DNA follows: TGTGCCACCAGCGACGGGACAGCTGGAAACACCATATATTTT.

This clone was observed once. The gene calls are TRBV7-8 and TRBJ2-4; a possible D gene is TRBD1 (6 bases). V lost 6 bases and J lost 0, with 21 bases in between. This CDR3 spans 18 amino acids. Germline CDR1 reads SGHVS; CDR2 reads FQNEAQ. The CDR3 region has the DNA TGTGCCAGCAGACCGGGGACAAGGAATCTGGGAGCCAAAAACATTCAGTACTTC. Protein sequence: CASRPGTRNLGAKNIQYF.

This rearrangement joins TRBV19 to TRBJ2-2; D may be TRBD1 (5 bases). In germline, CDR1 is LNHDA, CDR2 SQIVND (reference sequence). The CDR3 totals 15 residues. Trimming removed 7 bases from V and 1 base from J, with 13 bases in between. In DNA, the CDR3 is TGTGCCAGTACCCTCCAAGGACAGAACACCGGGGAGCTGTTTTTT. This sequence encodes CASTLQGQNTGELFF.

This chain links TRBV13 with TRBJ2-3; 9 nucleotides agree with TRBD2. The CDR3 consists of 16 residues. Germline loops: CDR1 PRHDT, CDR2 FYEKMQ (reference sequence). V lost 3 bases and J lost 5; bases outside the gene matches: 9. For the CDR3, the DNA is TGTGCCAGCAGCTTCCGAGCGGGAGGATCTATAGATACGCAGTATTTT. It codes for CASSFRAGGSIDTQYF.

The chain combines TRBV7-2 with TRBJ2-5; TRBD2 matches 10 bases. The V gene's germline CDR1 is SGHTA and CDR2 FQGNSA. The V and J ends lost 3 bases and 5 bases, in that order; junction bases with no gene match: 6. This CDR3 is 15 amino acids long. The CDR3 DNA reads TGTGCCAGCAGCTTCCAGGGACTAGCGTTGGAGACCCAGTACTTC. It codes for CASSFQGLALETQYF.

This clone showed up just once. The V and J genes are TRBV4-2 and TRBJ2-6; no reliable D call. V was clipped by 1 base and J by 0 bases, with 4 bases between them. CDR1 is LGHNA and CDR2 is YNFKEQ in the germline V gene. The CDR3 is 15 residues long. CDR3 residues: CASSQAFSGANVLTF. The CDR3 bases are TGTGCCAGCAGCCAAGCCTTCTCTGGGGCCAACGTCCTGACTTTC.

The V call is TRBV18, the J call TRBJ2-5; TRBD2 agrees at 10 bases. There are 14 residues in the CDR3. After removal of 6 bases from V and 5 bases from J, the junction contained 6 bases not matched to a gene. Germline V gene sequence: CDR1 KGHSH, CDR2 LQKENI. CDR3 residues: CASSLGLARETQYF. The CDR3 DNA reads as TGTGCCAGCTCCCTGGGACTAGCGAGGGAGACCCAGTACTTC.

The genes are TRBV18 and TRBJ1-1; 9 bases match TRBD1. This CDR3 has 15 residues. The trim removed 8 bases at V and 6 bases at J, leaving 13 bases unmatched. The germline V gene encodes CDR1 KGHSH and CDR2 LQKENI. CDR3 nucleotides: TGTGCCAGCACTAATTCCGGGACAGGGAGTCCTGAAGCTTTCTTT. Protein: CASTNSGTGSPEAFF.

The rearrangement uses TRBV12-2 and TRBJ1-2. TRBV12-2 is noted as a pseudogene. There are 15 residues in the CDR3. In DNA form, the CDR3 reads TGTGCAAGTCGCCCCTGGGGGGAGGTTAGCTATGGCTACACCTTC. Amino acid sequence: CASRPWGEVSYGYTF.

This chain links TRBV18 with TRBJ1-2; D is possibly TRBD1 (6 bases). This CDR3 comprises 16 residues. The V gene lost 4 bases and the J gene lost 6 bases, with 21 bases spanning the gap. Looked up from germline, CDR1 is KGHSH and CDR2 is LQKENI. As DNA, the CDR3 is TGTGCCAGCTCACTCGCGTCTGGGGGCGCGGTGGATGGCTACACCTTC. Protein sequence: CASSLASGGAVDGYTF.

The chain has TRBV12-5 and TRBJ1-2, with D perhaps TRBD1 (6 bases). V lost 6 bases, J lost 0 bases, and 8 bases lay in between. In germline, CDR1 is LGHNT, CDR2 FRNRAP. The CDR3 sequence is 13 residues long. The CDR3 region is CASGGDTNYGYTF. CDR3 DNA sequence: TGTGCTAGTGGCGGGGACACTAACTATGGCTACACCTTC.